A single sample is the source of the 20 T cell receptor beta chains below, sequenced in a study of cytomegalovirus exposure and HLA in healthy donors. The PCR made use of 60 Vbeta and 13 Jbeta primers. Produced via immunoSEQ multiplex PCR; TCRdb's table is partial and in-frame only. The repertoire holds about 150,000 clones, around 79% seen once, with about 6.7% in the top ten. The sample consisted of PBMCs. These receptors were obtained from a woman between 35 and 50 years old in good health and CMV-seropositive.

The table lists this clone with a few counts. This sequence joins TRBV6-4 and TRBJ2-3, with TRBD2 identical over 8 bases. V shed 7 bases, J shed 13 bases, and the junction held 19 bases outside the gene matches. Germline CDR1 is MRHNA and CDR2 is SNTAGT. The CDR3 covers 15 residues. CDR3 in amino acids: CASTLNGGSGEFKYF. The CDR3 coding sequence is TGTGCCAGCACTCTGAATGGTGGTAGCGGGGAATTCAAGTATTTT.

The V and J genes are TRBV9 and TRBJ1-2, with a possible D match to TRBD1 (5 bases). The CDR3 loop spans 15 amino acids. V was cut by 4 bases and J by 0 bases, with 13 bases left in between. CDR1 is SGDLS, CDR2 YYNGEE, per germline. CDR3 in amino acids: CASSPRDWTNYGYTF. CDR3 bases: TGTGCCAGCAGCCCCAGGGACTGGACTAACTATGGCTACACCTTC.

The chain is built from TRBV11-2 and TRBJ1-1; a possible D gene is TRBD1 (6 bases). This CDR3 is built from 14 residues. The germline V gene has CDR1 SGHAT and CDR2 FQNNGV. With 2 bases removed from V and 0 bases from J, the gap between germline ends came to 7 bases. The CDR3 region is CASSLHRVNTEAFF. The CDR3 region has the DNA TGTGCCAGCAGCTTACACAGGGTGAACACTGAAGCTTTCTTT. The whole variable domain, remainder taken from reference TRBV11-2 and TRBJ1-1, is EAGVAQSPRYKIIEKRQSVAFWCNPISGHATLYWYQQILGQGPKLLIQFQNNGVVDDSQLPKDRFSAERLKGVDSTLKIQPAKLEDSAVYLCASSLHRVNTEAFFGQGTRLTVV.

The gene calls are TRBV5-1 and TRBJ1-1; tentative D call: TRBD1 (6 bases). This CDR3 spans 15 amino acids. Germline CDR1 SGHRS, CDR2 YFSETQ. The germline V and J ends were trimmed by 4 bases and 1 base, with 14 bases remaining between them. The CDR3 DNA sequence: TGCGCCAGCAGCCTCCGGACAGATCGGAACACTGAAGCTTTCTTT. Residues: CASSLRTDRNTEAFF.

The rearrangement uses TRBV6-1 and TRBJ1-1; D is unresolved. Looked up from germline, CDR1 is MNHNS and CDR2 is SASEGT. With 6 bases removed from V and 0 bases from J, the gap between germline ends came to 8 bases. The CDR3 sequence is 13 residues long. The CDR3 bases are TGTGCCAGCAGGAGACAATTGAACACTGAAGCTTTCTTT. Translated: CASRRQLNTEAFF.

The V gene is TRBV18, the J gene TRBJ1-5; D is ambiguous. V lost 4 bases to trimming and J lost 3 bases, with 7 bases between them. The V gene's germline CDR1 is KGHSH and CDR2 LQKENI. This CDR3 is 13 amino acids long. As DNA, the CDR3 is TGTGCCAGCTCACTAACAGACAATCAGCCCCAGCATTTT. It yields the protein CASSLTDNQPQHF. Drawing the rest from reference TRBV18 and TRBJ1-5, the complete variable domain is NAGVMQNPRHLVRRRGQEARLRCSPMKGHSHVYWYRQLPEEGLKFMVYLQKENIIDESGMPKERFSAEFPKEGPSILRIQQVVRGDSAAYFCASSLTDNQPQHFGDGTRLSIL.

The genes are TRBV30 and TRBJ1-2, with 7 bases matching TRBD1. The V and J ends lost 0 bases and 7 bases, in that order; junction bases with no gene match: 2. The CDR3 length is 12 residues. Germline values: CDR1 GTSNPN, CDR2 SVGIG (reference sequence). The CDR3 DNA is TGTGCCTGGAGTGTACAGGGGAGTGGCTACACCTTC. Its protein product is CAWSVQGSGYTF.

The gene calls are TRBV14 and TRBJ1-6, with TRBD1 as a possible D gene (6 bases). Looked up from germline, CDR1 is SGHDN and CDR2 is FVKESK. The CDR3 is 16 amino acids. V was shortened by 6 bases and J by 2 bases, with 14 bases between the two germline ends. The CDR3 sequence: CASSPRGSAYNSPLHF. In nucleotides, the CDR3 is TGTGCCAGCAGTCCCAGGGGTTCAGCCTATAATTCACCCCTCCACTTT.

The chain employs TRBV5-1 and TRBJ1-2; D is possibly TRBD1 (5 bases). Per the germline V gene, CDR1 is SGHRS and CDR2 is YFSETQ. The CDR3 loop spans 14 amino acids. Trimming pared 5 bases from V and 0 bases from J, leaving 11 bases between. CDR3: CASRQGASNYGYTF. CDR3 bases: TGCGCCAGCAGGCAGGGTGCCTCTAACTATGGCTACACCTTC. Variable domain in full (rest from reference TRBV5-1 and TRBJ1-2): KAGVTQTPRYLIKTRGQQVTLSCSPISGHRSVSWYQQTPGQGLQFLFEYFSETQRNKGNFPGRFSGRQFSNSRSEMNVSTLELGDSALYLCASRQGASNYGYTFGSGTRLTVV.

The chain couples TRBV5-6 to TRBJ1-1, with 7 nucleotides matching TRBD1. The V gene's germline CDR1 is SGHDT and CDR2 YYEEEE. The CDR3 length is 15 residues. V trimming: 0 bases; J trimming: 5 bases; junction bases outside the gene matches: 7. The CDR3 protein is CASSLVGTVATEAFF. In nucleotides, the CDR3 is TGTGCCAGCAGCTTGGTGGGGACAGTGGCAACTGAAGCTTTCTTT.

The chain joins TRBV28 to TRBJ1-3; D uncertain. This CDR3 region has 12 residues. Germline-derived CDR1 and CDR2 are MDHEN and SYDVKM. Trimming shortened V by 8 bases and J by 0 bases, and 5 bases separated the two germline ends. The CDR3 DNA reads TGTGCCAGCGCGAACTCTGGAAACACCATATATTTT. Translated: CASANSGNTIYF. The variable domain in full, with the rest retrieved from reference TRBV28 and TRBJ1-3, is DVKVTQSSRYLVKRTGEKVFLECVQDMDHENMFWYRQDPGLGLRLIYFSYDVKMKEKGDIPEGYSVSREKKERFSLILESASTNQTSMYLCASANSGNTIYFGEGSWLTVV.

This clone was counted only a few times. V usage is TRBV10-1 and J usage is TRBJ2-3, with 12 bases that match TRBD2. Germline CDR1 is WNHNN and CDR2 is SYGVQD (reference sequence). Trimming cost V 6 bases and J 2 bases; bases outside gene matches: 6. This CDR3 comprises 16 residues. CDR3 amino acids: CASSPGLAGPTDTQYF. The DNA of the CDR3 is TGCGCCAGCAGCCCCGGACTAGCGGGGCCCACAGATACGCAGTATTTT.

The CDR3 DNA follows: TGTGCCAGCAGCTTACTCGGGAGCACAGATACGCAGTATTTT. This codes for CASSLLGSTDTQYF. The chain couples TRBV7-2 to TRBJ2-3; D gene unclear. Germline V gene lookup returns CDR1 SGHTA and CDR2 FQGNSA. The CDR3 is 14 residues long. With 2 bases removed from V and 0 bases from J, the gap between germline ends came to 6 bases. Using reference TRBV7-2 and TRBJ2-3 for the parts outside the CDR3, the full variable domain is GAGVSQSPSNKVTEKGKDVELRCDPISGHTALYWYRQSLGQGLEFLIYFQGNSAPDKSGLPSDRFSAERTGGSVSTLTIQRTQQEDSAVYLCASSLLGSTDTQYFGPGTRLTVL.

The chain combines TRBV2 with TRBJ1-1; no clear D gene. Germline assignment: CDR1 SNHLY and CDR2 FYNNEI. The ends were cut back, 6 bases at V and 6 bases at J, with 14 bases in the middle. CDR3 length equals 13 residues. In DNA, the CDR3 is TGTGCCAGCAGGGAGGCCTTACCGCCTGAAGCTTTCTTT. Protein sequence: CASREALPPEAFF.

This clone was detected a few times. The chain couples TRBV18 to TRBJ1-1; possibly TRBD1 for D (6 bases). Germline V gene data show CDR1 as KGHSH and CDR2 as LQKENI. The CDR3 covers 16 residues. The germline V and J ends were trimmed by 4 bases and 2 bases, with 17 bases remaining between them. DNA of the CDR3: TGTGCCAGCTCACTCCGAAATCAGGGGACAAACACTGAAGCTTTCTTT. Encoded protein: CASSLRNQGTNTEAFF.

This chain uses TRBV6-1 with TRBJ2-7, with unresolved D. The CDR3 extends over 14 amino acids. Trimming removed 9 bases from V and 3 bases from J, with 18 bases in between. Looked up from germline, CDR1 is MNHNS and CDR2 is SASEGT. The CDR3 loop is CASHPGQSGYEQYF. The CDR3 nucleotides read TGTGCCAGTCACCCGGGTCAAAGTGGCTACGAGCAGTACTTC.

There are a few counts of this clone. This rearrangement joins TRBV18 to TRBJ2-1, with D possibly being TRBD2 (5 bases). This CDR3 contains 13 residues. The V and J ends lost 4 bases and 2 bases respectively, with 6 bases between them. Germline CDR1 is KGHSH and CDR2 is LQKENI. In nucleotides, the CDR3 is TGTGCCAGCTCACACGGGGCCTACAATGAGCAGTTCTTC. It translates to CASSHGAYNEQFF.

The chain combines TRBV9 with TRBJ1-2; no reliable D call. Germline values: CDR1 SGDLS, CDR2 YYNGEE. The ends were cut back, 3 bases at V and 3 bases at J, with 6 bases in the middle. The length of the CDR3 is 12 residues. The CDR3 loop is CASSAGHYGYTF. In nucleotides, the CDR3 is TGTGCCAGCAGCGCGGGTCACTATGGCTACACCTTC.

V and J are TRBV7-9 and TRBJ2-2; TRBD2 might be the D (5 bases). The CDR3 length is 13 residues. V was pared by 3 bases and J by 6 bases, with 8 bases between. Germline V CDR1 and CDR2: SEHNR, FQNEAQ (reference sequence). The CDR3 DNA sequence: TGTGCCAGCAGCTTGAGGACTCCCGGGGAGCTGTTTTTT. Translation gives CASSLRTPGELFF.

The CDR3 region is CASSLGPADYGYTF. The CDR3 DNA reads TGTGCCAGCAGCTTAGGTCCAGCGGATTATGGCTACACCTTC. The chain couples TRBV5-4 to TRBJ1-2; unclear D gene. The CDR3 has 14 amino acids. CDR1 is SGHNT, CDR2 YYREEE, per germline (reference sequence). V lost 2 bases and J lost 5, with 13 bases in between.